Each of the 7 T cell receptor beta chains below was sequenced from the same sample in a study of CD8+ T cells in alopecia areata. The authors extracted RNA and reverse transcribed it into cDNA as the sequencing template. The repertoire was sequenced with immunoSEQ multiplex PCR; TCRdb's copy has only in-frame clones and lacks some. The sample consists of hundreds of thousands of clones, around three fifths of them appearing once. Treatment here: oral pan-JAK inhibitor, 5-10 mg twice daily. The sample in question was CD4+ T cells sorted from blood, obtained between weeks 51 and 54, from a patient treated with tofacitinib. The receptors shown here come from a human donor with alopecia areata.

The chain links TRBV7-9 to TRBJ1-2; tentative D call: TRBD1 (5 bases). This CDR3 is 12 amino acids long. V gave up 8 bases and J gave up 7 bases, with 14 bases separating them. Germline V lookup: CDR1 SEHNR, CDR2 FQNEAQ (reference sequence). The CDR3 protein is CASGALTSGYTF. In DNA, the CDR3 is TGTGCCAGCGGGGCCTTGACATCTGGCTACACCTTC.

V is TRBV6-1 and J is TRBJ1-2; no definite D call. This CDR3 spans 15 amino acids. The ends were cut back, 8 bases at V and 4 bases at J, with 20 bases in the middle. The germline V gene encodes CDR1 MNHNS and CDR2 SASEGT. CDR3 residues: CASGAAAIFAYGYTF. The CDR3 bases are TGTGCCAGCGGTGCGGCAGCCATCTTCGCCTATGGCTACACCTTC.

The chain employs TRBV11-2 and TRBJ2-2; no clear D gene. The V end lost 5 bases, the J end lost 0 bases, and 7 bases lay between the germline ends. Per the germline V gene, CDR1 is SGHAT and CDR2 is FQNNGV. The CDR3 contains 14 residues. The CDR3 protein is CASSRPTNTGELFF. DNA of the CDR3: TGTGCCAGCAGCCGACCCACGAACACCGGGGAGCTGTTTTTT.

This clone was counted between two and nine times. The V call is TRBV29-1, the J call TRBJ2-3; D call uncertain. V was shortened by 3 bases and J by 2 bases, with 9 bases between the two germline ends. The CDR3 has 13 amino acids. Per germline, CDR1 SQVTM and CDR2 ANQGSEA. CDR3 nucleotide sequence: TGCAGCGTTGAGTTTCTAGTCACAGATACGCAGTATTTT. It codes for CSVEFLVTDTQYF.

The chain combines TRBV30 with TRBJ1-2, with a weak D call TRBD1 (6 bases). The CDR3 has 13 amino acids. V was cut by 0 bases and J by 7 bases, with 12 bases left in between. The germline gives CDR1 GTSNPN, CDR2 SVGIG (reference sequence). The CDR3 protein is CAWSVGGQGGYTF. As DNA, the CDR3 is TGTGCCTGGAGTGTTGGGGGGCAGGGTGGCTACACCTTC.

The chain joins TRBV11-2 to TRBJ1-2; tentatively, D is TRBD1 (5 bases). Deletions cut 5 bases from V and 7 bases from J, with 20 bases between. This CDR3 has 15 residues. Germline V CDR1 and CDR2: SGHAT, FQNNGV. The CDR3 region has the DNA TGTGCCAGCAGCCCAGATGTTGGGGCGGCTCGTGGCTACACCTTC. Protein product: CASSPDVGAARGYTF. The full variable domain, its missing parts supplied by reference TRBV11-2 and TRBJ1-2, is EAGVAQSPRYKIIEKRQSVAFWCNPISGHATLYWYQQILGQGPKLLIQFQNNGVVDDSQLPKDRFSAERLKGVDSTLKIQPAKLEDSAVYLCASSPDVGAARGYTFGSGTRLTVV.

The gene calls are TRBV2 and TRBJ1-4; D ambiguous. CDR1 and CDR2 (germline): SNHLY, FYNNEI. The V end lost 5 bases, the J end lost 8 bases, and 15 bases lay between the germline ends. The length of the CDR3 is 14 residues. CDR3 loop: CASSSRSQGEKLFF. In DNA form, the CDR3 reads TGTGCCAGCAGTTCCCGTTCACAAGGAGAAAAACTGTTTTTT.